The 29 T cell receptor beta chains presented below share a single source sample, sequenced in a study of tissue T cells after allogeneic stem cell transplantation. This table comes from immunoSEQ multiplex PCR, and its TCRdb copy is limited to in-frame clones, with some not included. Of over 25,000 clones listed, 85% were seen once; the top ten hold over 3%. The sample in question was blood, obtained before transplantation. These receptors were collected from a woman aged 18-55 years who later had graft-versus-host disease after an allogeneic stem cell transplant.

The rearrangement uses TRBV11-3 and TRBJ1-1, with TRBD1 matching over 9 bases. CDR3 length: 15 residues. V dropped 5 bases and J dropped 3; count of bases not matched to a gene: 7. Germline V gene data show CDR1 as SGHNT and CDR2 as YENEEA. The CDR3 bases are TGTGCCAGCAGCCCAGGGACAGGGAGGGACACTGAAGCTTTCTTT. Amino acid sequence: CASSPGTGRDTEAFF.

The table lists this clone with a count of one. The chain couples TRBV11-2 to TRBJ2-3, with a possible D match to TRBD1 (7 bases). V was clipped by 2 bases and J by 3 bases, with 15 bases between them. The CDR3 runs to 16 residues. Per germline, CDR1 SGHAT and CDR2 FQNNGV. This CDR3 is CASSLLSPGGTDTQYF. CDR3 in DNA: TGTGCCAGCAGCTTATTGTCCCCAGGGGGGACAGATACGCAGTATTTT.

The CDR3 bases are TGTGCCACCAGTGAATCACTCTCTAATTCACCCCTCCACTTT. Translation: CATSESLSNSPLHF. The gene calls are TRBV24-1 and TRBJ1-6; no firm D call. The CDR3 contains 14 residues. In germline, CDR1 is KGHDR, CDR2 SFDVKD. V lost 4 bases and J lost 6, with 9 bases in between.

The V call is TRBV6-5, the J call TRBJ1-5, with D hard to call. This CDR3 has 15 amino acids. The germline CDR1 and CDR2 sequences are MNHEY and SVGAGI. The V gene lost 6 bases and the J gene lost 2 bases, with 14 bases spanning the gap. As DNA, the CDR3 is TGTGCCAGCAGCTATAGACCGGAGGGCAATCAGCCCCAGCATTTT. Encoded protein: CASSYRPEGNQPQHF.

The gene calls are TRBV2 and TRBJ2-5, with 7 bases aligning to TRBD2. Trimming took 2 bases from V and 4 from J; bases not matched to a gene: 7. The CDR3 spans 15 residues. Germline assignment: CDR1 SNHLY and CDR2 FYNNEI. The CDR3 DNA follows: TGTGCCAGCAGTGAATTGTATACGGGAGGAGAGACCCAGTACTTC. It specifies CASSELYTGGETQYF.

The chain employs TRBV10-1 and TRBJ1-4; a possible D gene is TRBD1 (6 bases). V lost 10 bases and J 3 bases, leaving 15 bases between the germline ends. The CDR3 covers 14 residues. Germline-derived CDR1 and CDR2 are WNHNN and SYGVQD (reference sequence). CDR3 residues: CANTGNRANEKLFF. The CDR3 region has the DNA TGCGCCAACACAGGGAATCGGGCTAATGAAAAACTGTTTTTT.

The rearrangement links TRBV4-1 to TRBJ1-5; D ambiguous. The V and J ends lost 0 bases and 10 bases respectively, with 10 bases between them. CDR1 and CDR2 (germline): MGHRA, YSYEKL. This CDR3 has 13 residues. The CDR3 sequence: CASSQDRIGPQHF. The CDR3 nucleotides read TGCGCCAGCAGCCAAGATAGAATAGGACCCCAGCATTTT.

The CDR3 DNA sequence: TGTGCCATCAGTGACACAGGCGGTAACACTGAAGCTTTCTTT. Translated, it gives CAISDTGGNTEAFF. V gene TRBV10-3 combines with J gene TRBJ1-1, with D tentatively TRBD1 (5 bases). CDR3 size: 14 residues. Germline CDR1 ENHRY, CDR2 SYGVKD. Trimming shortened V by 3 bases and J by 2 bases, and 10 bases separated the two germline ends.

The chain couples TRBV5-4 to TRBJ1-1; 7 positions match TRBD1. Germline V CDR1 and CDR2: SGHNT, YYREEE (reference sequence). J gave up 1 base and V 4 bases, and 1 base lay outside the gene matches. CDR3 size: 13 residues. CDR3 sequence reads: CASSPGGNTEAFF. CDR3 bases: TGTGCCAGCAGCCCAGGGGGGAACACTGAAGCTTTCTTT. The whole variable domain, remainder taken from reference TRBV5-4 and TRBJ1-1, is ETGVTQSPTHLIKTRGQQVTLRCSSQSGHNTVSWYQQALGQGPQFIFQYYREEENGRGNFPPRFSGLQFPNYSSELNVNALELDDSALYLCASSPGGNTEAFFGQGTRLTVV.

This clone was seen a single time. The genes are TRBV3-1 (or the pseudogene TRBV3-2) and TRBJ2-5, with D perhaps matching TRBD1 (6 bases). CDR1 is LGHDT, CDR2 YNNKEL, per germline (reference sequence). Trimming removed 4 bases from V and 1 base from J, with 10 bases in between. CDR3 length equals 14 residues. CDR3 sequence: CASSPWDTQETQYF. The CDR3 DNA sequence: TGTGCCAGCAGCCCTTGGGACACCCAAGAGACCCAGTACTTC.

The chain carries TRBV7-3 and TRBJ1-1, with D maybe TRBD1 (6 bases). The length of the CDR3 is 15 residues. The V end was cut by 3 bases, the J end by 3 bases, with 14 bases between. The V gene's germline CDR1 is SGHTA and CDR2 FQGTGA. As DNA, the CDR3 is TGTGCCAGCAGCTTCCTACAGGGAAGGGACACTGAAGCTTTCTTT. Translation: CASSFLQGRDTEAFF.

This clone appeared once. V is TRBV7-2 and J is TRBJ2-7, with 7 bases matching TRBD1. V shed 6 bases, J shed 2 bases, and the junction held 4 bases outside the gene matches. Germline lookup yields CDR1 SGHTA and CDR2 FQGNSA. This CDR3 is 13 amino acids long. The CDR3 loop is CASSWTGAYEQYF. CDR3 DNA: TGTGCCAGCAGTTGGACAGGAGCCTACGAGCAGTACTTC.

This clone came up a few times. J is TRBJ1-3 and V is TRBV5-1; no firm D call. The germline V gene has CDR1 SGHRS and CDR2 YFSETQ. V lost 3 bases, J lost 1 base, and 8 bases lay in between. The CDR3 has 14 amino acids. CDR3 loop: CASSSASSGNTIYF. The CDR3 DNA follows: TGCGCCAGCAGCTCGGCATCGTCTGGAAACACCATATATTTT. The full variable domain, completed using reference TRBV5-1 and TRBJ1-3, is KAGVTQTPRYLIKTRGQQVTLSCSPISGHRSVSWYQQTPGQGLQFLFEYFSETQRNKGNFPGRFSGRQFSNSRSEMNVSTLELGDSALYLCASSSASSGNTIYFGEGSWLTVV.

V gene TRBV7-2 combines with J gene TRBJ1-2; perhaps TRBD1 as D (6 bases). CDR1 is SGHTA and CDR2 is FQGNSA in the germline V gene. With 5 bases removed from V and 3 bases from J, the gap between germline ends came to 16 bases. The CDR3 has 15 amino acids. For the CDR3, the DNA is TGTGCCAGCAGCCCATCGGGACACCTGGACTATGGCTACACCTTC. Translation gives CASSPSGHLDYGYTF.

This chain uses TRBV27 with TRBJ1-1; D gene unclear. The V gene's germline CDR1 is MNHEY and CDR2 SMNVEV (reference sequence). This CDR3 region has 14 residues. Trimming shortened V by 7 bases and J by 5 bases, and 17 bases separated the two germline ends. CDR3 nucleotides: TGTGCCAGCAAGGCGGAGAGGAGGATAACTGAAGCTTTCTTT. It specifies CASKAERRITEAFF.

The gene calls are TRBV3-1 (or the pseudogene TRBV3-2) and TRBJ2-2; D not certain. This CDR3 is 14 amino acids long. Trimming removed 1 base at V and 4 bases at J, with 7 bases between. Germline V gene data show CDR1 as LGHDT and CDR2 as YNNKEL (reference sequence). The CDR3 loop is CASSQVSGTGELFF. In DNA, the CDR3 is TGTGCCAGCAGCCAAGTGTCCGGCACCGGGGAGCTGTTTTTT.

The chain joins TRBV11-3 to TRBJ2-2; D call uncertain. Germline CDR1 is SGHNT and CDR2 is YENEEA. The CDR3 loop spans 12 amino acids. The V gene lost 2 bases and the J gene lost 6 bases, with 4 bases spanning the gap. CDR3 bases: TGTGCCAGCAGCTTAAGGTCCGGGGAGCTGTTTTTT. It encodes CASSLRSGELFF.

The V and J genes are TRBV10-1 and TRBJ2-7; the match to TRBD2 covers 12 bases. CDR3 length: 17 amino acids. CDR1 WNHNN and CDR2 SYGVQD come from the germline V gene (reference sequence). V gave up 7 bases and J gave up 0 bases; unmatched junction bases: 10. This chain's CDR3 is CASIPRTSGDSSYEQYF. The DNA for the CDR3 is TGCGCCAGCATACCGCGGACTAGCGGGGACAGCTCCTACGAGCAGTACTTC.

The chain uses TRBV10-1 and TRBJ1-1, with D unresolved. CDR1 and CDR2 (germline): WNHNN, SYGVQD (reference sequence). V lost 5 bases and J lost 0, with 7 bases in between. The CDR3 is 13 amino acids. The CDR3 spells CASSPVMNTEAFF. The CDR3 region has the DNA TGCGCCAGCAGTCCAGTCATGAACACTGAAGCTTTCTTT.

The chain recombines TRBV3-1 (or the pseudogene TRBV3-2) with TRBJ1-1; D ambiguous. V lost 1 base and J lost 1, with 4 bases in between. CDR1 and CDR2 from the germline V gene are LGHDT and YNNKEL (reference sequence). This CDR3 contains 13 residues. The CDR3 loop is CASSQAQNTEAFF. In DNA form, the CDR3 reads TGTGCCAGCAGCCAAGCTCAGAACACTGAAGCTTTCTTT.

This chain connects TRBV15 to TRBJ2-6; no reliable D call. Looked up from germline, CDR1 is LNHNV and CDR2 is YYDKDF (reference sequence). The V gene lost 6 bases and the J gene lost 3 bases, with 15 bases spanning the gap. The CDR3 runs to 16 residues. CDR3 protein: CATSRSSGLGANVLTF. DNA for the CDR3: TGTGCCACCAGTCGGTCGTCCGGGCTTGGGGCCAACGTCCTGACTTTC.

As to this clone: Other DNA variants within this sample encode the same CDR3. This chain joins TRBV7-9 and TRBJ2-7; possible D gene TRBD2, 5 bases. The V and J ends lost 2 bases and 2 bases respectively, with 10 bases between them. Germline loops: CDR1 SEHNR, CDR2 FQNEAQ (reference sequence). CDR3 length equals 14 residues. The CDR3 coding sequence is TGTGCCAGCAGCTTAACGGGGAATCCCTACGAGCAGTACTTC. Translated, it gives CASSLTGNPYEQYF. The whole variable domain, filled in from reference TRBV7-9 and TRBJ2-7, reads DTGVSQNPRHKITKRGQNVTFRCDPISEHNRLYWYRQTLGQGPEFLTYFQNEAQLEKSRLLSDRFSAERPKGSFSTLEIQRTEQGDSAMYLCASSLTGNPYEQYFGPGTRLTVT.

V gene TRBV10-3 combines with J gene TRBJ1-1; D uncertain. The CDR3 contains 15 residues. Germline CDR1 reads ENHRY; CDR2 reads SYGVKD. The V end lost 10 bases, the J end lost 1 base, and 19 bases lay between the germline ends. Here the CDR3 DNA reads TGTGCCACCAGGCAGACAACTCTAGGGAACACTGAAGCTTTCTTT. Translation: CATRQTTLGNTEAFF.

The chain carries TRBV18 and TRBJ2-2; 10 bases agree with TRBD2. Germline trimming cut 2 bases from V and 4 bases from J; bases unmatched to any gene: 4. The CDR3 is made up of 16 amino acids. Germline lookup yields CDR1 KGHSH and CDR2 LQKENI. CDR3 region: CASSPASGRSTGELFF. CDR3 nucleotides: TGTGCCAGCTCACCAGCTAGCGGGAGATCCACCGGGGAGCTGTTTTTT.

The V gene is TRBV7-6, the J gene TRBJ1-1; 9 bases match TRBD1. There are 14 residues in the CDR3. Germline-derived CDR1 and CDR2 are SGHVS and FNYEAQ. V shed 5 bases, J shed 5 bases, and the junction held 6 bases outside the gene matches. CDR3 amino acids: CASSPRTGETEAFF. In DNA, the CDR3 is TGTGCCAGCAGCCCAAGGACAGGGGAGACTGAAGCTTTCTTT.

The rearrangement uses TRBV6-2 or TRBV6-3 and TRBJ2-7; 7 bases match TRBD1. This CDR3 contains 16 residues. The V gene end was trimmed by 4 bases and the J gene end by 1 base; junction bases not matched to a gene: 10. Germline loops: CDR1 MNHEY, CDR2 SVGEGT. The CDR3 here is CASSSGTHRGSYEQYF. The DNA of the CDR3 is TGTGCCAGCAGTTCCGGGACCCACAGGGGATCCTACGAGCAGTACTTC.

J is TRBJ2-1 and V is TRBV7-2, with D uncertain. Trimming pared 1 base from V and 8 bases from J, leaving 3 bases between. This CDR3 is built from 11 residues. Germline V gene lookup returns CDR1 SGHTA and CDR2 FQGNSA. The CDR3 sequence: CASSLEHEQFF. The CDR3 region has the DNA TGTGCCAGCAGCTTAGAGCATGAGCAGTTCTTC.

V and J are TRBV12-5 and TRBJ1-2, with 7 bases fitting TRBD1. Germline V lookup: CDR1 LGHNT, CDR2 FRNRAP. The CDR3 covers 13 residues. With V trimmed by 3 bases and J by 4 bases, 2 bases remained unmatched. In nucleotides, the CDR3 is TGTGCTAGTGGTTTAGGGGGCAGCTATGGCTACACCTTC. Protein sequence: CASGLGGSYGYTF. The entire variable domain, with the rest obtained from reference TRBV12-5 and TRBJ1-2, is as follows: DARVTQTPRHKVTEMGQEVTMRCQPILGHNTVFWYRQTMMQGLELLAYFRNRAPLDDSGMPKDRFSAEMPDATLATLKIQPSEPRDSAVYFCASGLGGSYGYTFGSGTRLTVV.

The chain joins TRBV5-6 to TRBJ2-7, with TRBD1 identical over 9 bases. There are 14 residues in the CDR3. The J segment lost 5 bases and the V segment lost 6 bases, leaving 9 bases of the junction unmatched. Germline V gives CDR1 SGHDT, CDR2 YYEEEE. The CDR3 sequence: CASTLGTGIDEQYF. CDR3 bases: TGTGCCAGCACACTCGGGACAGGGATCGACGAGCAGTACTTC.